A selection of T cell receptor beta chains follows, all from one sample in a study of shared clonotypes between healthy human individuals. Clones were sequenced by immunoSEQ multiplex PCR, and TCRdb holds only the in-frame ones, with some missing. The data hold some 2 million clones, with around 96% observed a single time. Sequenced: naive CD8+ T cells sorted from blood. The receptors stem from a young man in good health. CDR3s include the opening cysteine and the closing phenylalanine or tryptophan. D genes are given only for firm matches. Size tells how often a clone was seen (once, few, many) or the class of an expanded clone, and some rows leave it out.

clone size,V gene,J gene,D gene,CDR3 DNA,CDR3 protein
-,TRBV2,TRBJ1-5,-,TGTGCCAGCAGTGTATTTCTCGGGGACGGGGAAGAGAATCAGCCCCAGCATTTT,CASSVFLGDGEENQPQHF
-,TRBV2,TRBJ1-2,-,TGTGCCAGTAATCGACTCGGGGGAGGTCGGCCGTATGGCTACACCTTC,CASNRLGGGRPYGYTF
-,TRBV27,TRBJ2-2,-,TGTGCCAGCAGTTTCCACGCGAACACCGGGGAGCTGTTTTTT,CASSFHANTGELFF
-,TRBV5-1,TRBJ1-2,TRBD1,TGCGCCAGCGCTGACAGGGACTTCTATGGCTACACCTTC,CASADRDFYGYTF
-,TRBV10-2,TRBJ2-7,TRBD2,TGCGCCAGCAGTGGAAGCGGGAGTGCCTACGAGCAGTACTTC,CASSGSGSAYEQYF
few,TRBV4-1,TRBJ1-6,TRBD1,TGCGCCAGCAGCCAAGTGGTGTCCAGGGGGCTAAGCTCCTATAATTCACCCCTCCACTTT,CASSQVVSRGLSSYNSPLHF
-,TRBV4-1,TRBJ2-7,-,TGCGCCAGCAGCCAAGAAGCGGTTTTGGCCTACGAGCAGTACTTC,CASSQEAVLAYEQYF
-,TRBV5-8,TRBJ2-7,-,TGTGCCAGCAGCTTGGGGCAGGGCCATTCGGACGAGCAGTACTTC,CASSLGQGHSDEQYF
once,TRBV5-6,TRBJ2-7,TRBD2,TGTGCCAGCAGCCCGGCCCTGACTAGCGGGGCCCCCTACGAAAGCAGCTTC,CASSPALTSGAPYESSF
once,TRBV27,TRBJ1-4,-,TGTGCCGTAGGGGAGGGACCGATTAATGAAAAACTGTTTTTT,CAVGEGPINEKLFF
-,TRBV29-1,TRBJ2-2,TRBD2,TGCAGCGCTATAGCGGGTCCTACCGGGGAGCTGTTTTTT,CSAIAGPTGELFF
-,TRBV27,TRBJ2-3,-,TGTGCCAGCAGTTTATGGAGTGGCAACACAGATACGCAGTATTTT,CASSLWSGNTDTQYF
-,TRBV4-3,TRBJ2-2,TRBD2,TGCGCCAGCAGCCCCGGGGGGGAGGACACCGGGGAGCTGTTTTTT,CASSPGGEDTGELFF
-,TRBV6-5,TRBJ2-5,-,TGTGCCAGCAGTCCAGGGGGGTTACAAGAGACCCAGTACTTC,CASSPGGLQETQYF
few,TRBV10-3,TRBJ2-1,-,TGTGCCATCAGTGGGGGGGAAGGGGAAGTTTACAATGAGCAGTTCTTC,CAISGGEGEVYNEQFF
-,TRBV4-1,TRBJ2-7,TRBD2,TGCGCCAGCAGCCAAGAATTCGGGACTAGCGGTTCCTACGAGCAGTACTTC,CASSQEFGTSGSYEQYF
once,TRBV28,TRBJ2-1,-,TGTGCCAGCAGTTTACCCGACAGCAACAATGAGCAGTTCTTC,CASSLPDSNNEQFF
-,TRBV7-9,TRBJ2-1,TRBD2,TGTGCCACTTTGGGAGGGGCCGGGGAGGAGCAGTTCTTC,CATLGGAGEEQFF
-,TRBV29-1,TRBJ1-1,-,TGCAGCGTTGAAACCGAAAAGAAGCCTGAAGCTTTCTTT,CSVETEKKPEAFF
once,TRBV7-2,TRBJ2-7,TRBD2,TGTGCCATCTCCGGGACTAGCAGCGAAAATAACGAGCAGTACTTC,CAISGTSSENNEQYF
-,TRBV5-1,TRBJ1-1,TRBD1,TGCGCCAGCAGCTTGGATCTCGGGACAGGGGTTCGCCCTGACACTGAAGCTTTCTTT,CASSLDLGTGVRPDTEAFF
-,TRBV4-1,TRBJ2-7,TRBD2,TGCGCCAGCAGCCAAGAACGCCTAGCGGCCTACGAGCAGTACTTC,CASSQERLAAYEQYF
-,TRBV19,TRBJ1-1,-,TGTGCCAGTAGTGACATGCCAGGGAGTACTGAAGCTTTCTTT,CASSDMPGSTEAFF
-,TRBV4-1,TRBJ2-1,-,TGCGCCAGCAGCCCTAGCGCGGCCTACAATGAGCAGTTCTTC,CASSPSAAYNEQFF
-,TRBV7-6,TRBJ2-3,TRBD1,TGTGCCAGCAGCTTCGGACAGGGTGATACGCAGTATTTT,CASSFGQGDTQYF
few,TRBV5-4,TRBJ1-3,-,TGTGCCAGCAGCTTGGGTCCGGGAAACACCATATATTTT,CASSLGPGNTIYF
-,TRBV10-3,TRBJ2-1,-,TGTGCCATCAGTCTAGAGAGTACCTACAATGAGCAGTTCTTC,CAISLESTYNEQFF
once,TRBV9,TRBJ2-1,-,TGTGCCAGCAGCGTGGACTGGGACTCCTACAATGAGCAGTTCTTC,CASSVDWDSYNEQFF
-,TRBV6-1,TRBJ1-4,-,TGTGCCAGCAGTGAATTGGGGGTAACTAATGAAAAACTGTTTTTT,CASSELGVTNEKLFF
-,TRBV27,TRBJ2-4,-,TGTGCCAGCAGTCCCCTTCCCGTGGGGCTCTCGTACTTC,CASSPLPVGLSYF
-,TRBV6-6,TRBJ2-7,-,TGTGCCAGCAGTGGGACCGACCACTACGAGCAGTACTTC,CASSGTDHYEQYF
-,TRBV7-9,TRBJ2-7,TRBD2,TGTGCCAGCAGCTTAAGCCTAGCGGGGATCTACGAGCAGTACTTC,CASSLSLAGIYEQYF
-,TRBV7-9,TRBJ2-3,TRBD2,TGTGCCAGCAGCTTGTCGGGACTACACACAGATACGCAGTATTTT,CASSLSGLHTDTQYF
-,TRBV30,TRBJ2-7,-,TGTGCCTGGGGGGACGGCTACGAGCAGTACTTC,CAWGDGYEQYF
-,TRBV7-9,TRBJ2-1,-,TGTGCCAGCTCGGACTTATCCTCCTACAATGAGCAGTTCTTC,CASSDLSSYNEQFF
-,TRBV28,TRBJ2-3,TRBD2,TGTGCCAGCAGCAGACTAGCGGGGGCCCCCCTAGATACGCAGTATTTT,CASSRLAGAPLDTQYF
-,TRBV30,TRBJ2-7,-,TGTGCCTGGATCAGCAGGGCCGGCGAGCAGTACTTC,CAWISRAGEQYF
-,TRBV5-1,TRBJ2-7,-,TGCGCCAGCAGCTTGGCCCTTCAGACCTACGAGCAGTACTTC,CASSLALQTYEQYF
-,TRBV10-3,TRBJ2-3,-,TGTGCCATCAGCCTGACGGGGTACGATACGCAGTATTTT,CAISLTGYDTQYF
-,TRBV30,TRBJ2-7,TRBD2,TGTGCCTGGAACCTAGCGGGGGGCGTGTACGAGCAGTACTTC,CAWNLAGGVYEQYF
-,TRBV11-2,TRBJ2-1,-,TGTGCCAGCAGCTATAGCGGATCCTACAATGAGCAGTTCTTC,CASSYSGSYNEQFF
-,TRBV28,TRBJ2-7,-,TGTGCCAGCAGTTTATCGGGGGGCGAACGGTTGGACGAGCAGTACTTC,CASSLSGGERLDEQYF
-,TRBV18,TRBJ2-7,TRBD2,TGTGCCAGCTCACCACTCAAGACTAGCGGGGGTTACGAGCAGTACTTC,CASSPLKTSGGYEQYF
once,TRBV30,TRBJ2-7,TRBD2,TGTGCCTGGAGTCTGACTAGCGGGGGAGAGCAGTACTTC,CAWSLTSGGEQYF
-,TRBV9,TRBJ2-5,TRBD2,TGTGCCAGCAGCGTAGGACTGGGGGGGGAGACCCAGTACTTC,CASSVGLGGETQYF
-,TRBV28,TRBJ1-1,TRBD1,TGTGCCAGCAGTTCTCAGGGGGAAATGAACACTGAAGCTTTCTTT,CASSSQGEMNTEAFF
-,TRBV9,TRBJ2-7,-,TGTGCCAGCAGCCCCGGACAGTCCTACGAGCAGTACTTC,CASSPGQSYEQYF
-,TRBV5-6,TRBJ1-2,-,TGTGCCAGCAGCTTGGTCCAGGGTAGTTATGGCTACACCTTC,CASSLVQGSYGYTF
once,TRBV2,TRBJ2-1,-,TGTGCCAGCGGGGTTGAGACCTACAATGAGCAGTTCTTC,CASGVETYNEQFF
once,TRBV27,TRBJ1-2,TRBD1,TGTGCCAGCAGTTTACGGACAGGGGCTAACTATGGCTACACCTTC,CASSLRTGANYGYTF
-,TRBV5-8,TRBJ2-2,-,TGTGCCAGCAGCTTGGCGGTAATCAACACCGGGGAGCTGTTTTTT,CASSLAVINTGELFF
once,TRBV6-1,TRBJ2-7,-,TGTGCCAGCAGTGAAGGGACCGGAGGAATTATCTACGAGCAGTACTTC,CASSEGTGGIIYEQYF
-,TRBV6-6,TRBJ1-2,-,TGTGTAACCGGGGCTAACTATGGCTACACCTTC,CVTGANYGYTF
-,TRBV6-5,TRBJ2-7,TRBD2,TGTGCCAGCAGTTACGTAGCGGGAGAATACGAGCAGTACTTC,CASSYVAGEYEQYF